Shown below are 8 T cell receptor beta chains from a single sample sequenced in a study of Graves' ophthalmopathy and Graves' hyperthyroidism. Scientists amplified the TCR beta CDR3 regions from RNA transcripts. First-round RT-PCR with HTBI primers preceded a second-round multiplex PCR. One entry per CDR3 protein, called by TCRdb with MiXCR from the multiplex PCR reads. The data show some 1.1 million distinct CDR3 sequences, with 35% to 45% seen just once and around 10% held by the top ten. Material for sequencing was peripheral blood or thyroid tissue (not recorded which). The receptors originated from an adult man with Graves' hyperthyroidism.

This clonotype was picked up many times. The J gene is TRBJ2-7, the V gene TRBV2; D ambiguous. CDR3 size: 14 residues. Germline V CDR1 and CDR2: SNHLY, FYNNEI. The V gene lost 0 bases and the J gene lost 3 bases, with 9 bases spanning the gap. The CDR3 loop is CASSEAWGLYEQYF. The CDR3 region has the DNA TGTGCCAGCAGTGAAGCCTGGGGTCTCTACGAGCAGTACTTC.

In regard to this clonotype: Relative to the germline gene, one junction end is altered; a read error may explain this. The chain combines TRBV20-1 with TRBJ2-2, with D maybe TRBD2 (7 bases). Germline CDR1 reads DFQATT; CDR2 reads SNEGSKA (reference sequence). The CDR3 runs 14 residues. CDR3 protein: CGASGQTYTGELFF. As DNA, the CDR3 is TGCGGTGCTAGCGGACAGACCTACACCGGGGAGCTGTTTTTT.

The V and J genes are TRBV29-1 and TRBJ2-6; no definite D call. The CDR3 loop spans 14 amino acids. The germline gives CDR1 SQVTM, CDR2 ANQGSEA. Trimming took 0 bases from V and 5 from J, leaving 8 bases between them. The CDR3, as DNA: TGCAGCGTTGAAGATAGTCCTAGGGCCAACGTCCTGACTTTC. Translating gives CSVEDSPRANVLTF.

This clonotype has ten or more counts. The gene calls are TRBV25-1 and TRBJ2-2; TRBD1 might be the D (8 bases). Germline V CDR1 and CDR2: MGHDK, SYGVNS. V shed 7 bases and J shed 5 bases, with 14 bases lying between them. The CDR3 totals 14 residues. The DNA of the CDR3 is TGTGCCAGCAACGGACAGGGAGGGACCGGGGAGCTGTTTTTT. This gives the protein CASNGQGGTGELFF. Together with reference TRBV25-1 and TRBJ2-2, the CDR3 gives the full variable domain: EADIYQTPRYLVIGTGKKITLECSQTMGHDKMYWYQQDPGMELHLIHYSYGVNSTEKGDLSSESTVSRIRTEHFPLTLESARPSHTSQYLCASNGQGGTGELFFGEGSRLTVL.

This clonotype was seen ten or more times. This sequence joins TRBV5-1 and TRBJ1-5, with unresolved D. CDR3 length: 16 residues. Germline V lookup: CDR1 SGHRS, CDR2 YFSETQ. Trimming took 6 bases from V and 5 from J, leaving 21 bases between them. The CDR3 DNA sequence: TGCGCCAGCAAGCGGTCGGAGGCCGTAGGATATCAGCCCCAGCATTTT. It encodes CASKRSEAVGYQPQHF.

V usage is TRBV24-1 and J usage is TRBJ2-7, with 10 bases lining up with TRBD1. V was pared by 4 bases and J by 0 bases, with 5 bases of the junction left unmatched. This CDR3 has 16 amino acids. In germline, CDR1 is KGHDR, CDR2 SFDVKD. The CDR3 protein is CATSDPGTGDSYEQYF. CDR3 bases: TGTGCCACCAGTGACCCCGGGACAGGGGACTCCTACGAGCAGTACTTC.

Many counts were recorded for this clonotype. The chain uses TRBV20-1 and TRBJ1-5; TRBD1 aligns across 8 bases. This CDR3 has 16 amino acids. Trimming removed 5 bases from V and 3 bases from J; junction bases left unmatched: 12. Germline-derived CDR1 and CDR2 are DFQATT and SNEGSKA (reference sequence). CDR3 loop: CSAVQGGTGNNQPQHF. The CDR3, as DNA: TGCAGTGCTGTTCAGGGTGGGACAGGAAACAATCAGCCCCAGCATTTT.

The table lists this clonotype with many counts. The rearrangement uses TRBV7-8 and TRBJ2-7; D is unclear. The V end lost 2 bases, the J end lost 0 bases, and 17 bases lay between the germline ends. Germline values: CDR1 SGHVS, CDR2 FQNEAQ. This CDR3 comprises 17 residues. CDR3 loop: CASSLRSVVDRSYEQYF. The CDR3 DNA is TGTGCCAGCAGCTTAAGATCGGTTGTGGACCGCTCCTACGAGCAGTACTTC.